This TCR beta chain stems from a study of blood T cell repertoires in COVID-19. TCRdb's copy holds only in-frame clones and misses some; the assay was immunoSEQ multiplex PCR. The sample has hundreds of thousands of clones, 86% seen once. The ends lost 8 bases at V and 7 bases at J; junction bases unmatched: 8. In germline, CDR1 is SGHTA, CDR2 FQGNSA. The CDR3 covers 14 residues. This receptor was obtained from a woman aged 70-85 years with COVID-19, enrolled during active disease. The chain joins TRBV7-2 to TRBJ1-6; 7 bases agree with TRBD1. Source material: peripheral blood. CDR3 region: CASFSRTGNSPLHF. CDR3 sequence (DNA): TGTGCCAGCTTCAGTAGGACAGGAAATTCACCCCTCCACTTT.